These 12 T cell receptor beta chains were all obtained from the same sample, sequenced in a study of blood T cell repertoires in COVID-19. Libraries were prepared by immunoSEQ multiplex PCR; TCRdb keeps only in-frame clonotypes and omits some of them. The repertoire consists of about 360,000 clones, with 80% to 90% occurring once and the leading ten covering just over 7%. The sample taken for sequencing was peripheral blood. The receptors were gathered from a woman in her fifties or sixties with COVID-19, enrolled during active disease.

This clone has more than one count but fewer than ten. The chain joins TRBV7-8 to TRBJ1-2; maybe TRBD1 (6 bases). The CDR3 is made up of 14 amino acids. Germline CDR1 SGHVS, CDR2 FQNEAQ. Trimming stripped 5 bases from V and 2 bases from J, with 12 bases between. The CDR3 spells CASSRRTENYGYTF. CDR3 bases: TGTGCCAGCAGCCGACGGACAGAGAACTATGGCTACACCTTC.

This clone was counted a single time. The V gene is TRBV18, the J gene TRBJ1-1; the D is unclear. CDR1 and CDR2 (germline): KGHSH, LQKENI. The CDR3 loop spans 13 amino acids. Trimming removed 1 base from V and 3 bases from J, with 6 bases in between. In DNA form, the CDR3 reads TGTGCCAGCTCACCACGTTTATACACTGAAGCTTTCTTT. It is translated as CASSPRLYTEAFF.

V gene TRBV10-3 combines with J gene TRBJ2-7, with D perhaps TRBD2 (5 bases). The length of the CDR3 is 14 residues. The germline V and J ends were trimmed by 2 bases and 5 bases, with 13 bases remaining between them. Germline V CDR1 and CDR2: ENHRY, SYGVKD. The chain's CDR3 is CAISEGQEADEQYF. In DNA form, the CDR3 reads TGTGCCATCAGTGAGGGTCAGGAGGCCGACGAGCAGTACTTC.

The DNA of the CDR3 is TGTGCCAGCAGCCGACGCGGGACAGCTGAAGCTTTCTTT. Protein: CASSRRGTAEAFF. The V gene is TRBV7-8, the J gene TRBJ1-1; 7 nucleotides match TRBD1. The CDR3 consists of 13 residues. V lost 5 bases, J lost 6 bases, and 6 bases stayed unmatched. Germline values: CDR1 SGHVS, CDR2 FQNEAQ.

This rearrangement joins TRBV4-1 to TRBJ2-1; 8 nucleotides match TRBD2. CDR3 length equals 16 residues. In germline, CDR1 is MGHRA, CDR2 YSYEKL. V was clipped by 3 bases and J by 0 bases; unmatched bases: 4. CDR3 bases: TGCGCCAGCAGCCATTTAGCGGGGTCCTCCTACAATGAGCAGTTCTTC. Translation gives CASSHLAGSSYNEQFF.

This chain joins TRBV5-6 and TRBJ2-1; 10 bases agree with TRBD1. Per germline, CDR1 SGHDT and CDR2 YYEEEE. The CDR3 sequence is 16 residues long. V lost 4 bases and J lost 3; bases outside the gene matches: 7. As DNA, the CDR3 is TGTGCCAGCAGCCAAATTGGGACAGGGGTCTACAATGAGCAGTTCTTC. Translation gives CASSQIGTGVYNEQFF. The full variable domain, in which reference TRBV5-6 and TRBJ2-1 provide the parts outside the CDR3, is DAGVTQSPTHLIKTRGQQVTLRCSPKSGHDTVSWYQQALGQGPQFIFQYYEEEERQRGNFPDRFSGHQFPNYSSELNVNALLLGDSALYLCASSQIGTGVYNEQFFGPGTRLTVL.

The rearrangement links TRBV4-3 to TRBJ1-6, with D possibly matching TRBD1 (6 bases). Germline V lookup: CDR1 LGHNA, CDR2 YSLEER. V was trimmed by 0 bases and J by 1 base, leaving 13 bases between them. The length of the CDR3 is 18 residues. CDR3 amino acids: CASSQDPIGGSYNSPLHF. The CDR3 DNA reads TGCGCCAGCAGCCAAGATCCGATAGGGGGTTCCTATAATTCACCCCTCCACTTT.

J is TRBJ1-5 and V is TRBV5-1; possibly TRBD1 for D (6 bases). Per the germline V gene, CDR1 is SGHRS and CDR2 is YFSETQ. Trimming took 2 bases from V and 4 from J, leaving 13 bases between them. This CDR3 has 15 amino acids. The CDR3 spells CASSLTGQPNQPQHF. The DNA for the CDR3 is TGCGCCAGCAGCTTAACCGGACAGCCTAATCAGCCCCAGCATTTT.

The J gene is TRBJ2-7, the V gene TRBV4-1; 9 nucleotides line up with TRBD1. The germline gives CDR1 MGHRA, CDR2 YSYEKL. This CDR3 contains 16 residues. V lost 3 bases and J lost 1; bases outside the gene matches: 7. The CDR3 coding sequence is TGCGCCAGCAGCCATGTCCCGGGACAGGGTTCCTACGAGCAGTACTTC. The encoded protein is CASSHVPGQGSYEQYF.

V and J are TRBV5-1 and TRBJ1-1; D gene ambiguous. V was pared by 5 bases and J by 7 bases, with 15 bases between. The CDR3 extends over 13 amino acids. Germline CDR1 is SGHRS and CDR2 is YFSETQ. CDR3 region: CASSFQVSNEAFF. CDR3 DNA sequence: TGCGCCAGCAGTTTTCAGGTTTCCAATGAAGCTTTCTTT.

This chain connects TRBV29-1 to TRBJ1-2; TRBD1 aligns across 7 bases. CDR1 SQVTM and CDR2 ANQGSEA come from the germline V gene. The CDR3 is 13 amino acids. V dropped 5 bases and J dropped 4; count of bases not matched to a gene: 7. CDR3 bases: TGCAGCGTTAGTAACCGGGACAGCTATGGCTACACCTTC. It yields the protein CSVSNRDSYGYTF. Based on the CDR3 plus reference TRBV29-1 and TRBJ1-2, the full variable domain is SAVISQKPSRDICQRGTSLTIQCQVDSQVTMMFWYRQQPGQSLTLIATANQGSEATYESGFVIDKFPISRPNLTFSTLTVSNMSPEDSSIYLCSVSNRDSYGYTFGSGTRLTVV.

The chain is built from TRBV11-3 and TRBJ2-7; TRBD1 might be the D (6 bases). The CDR3 loop spans 14 amino acids. Germline V gene data show CDR1 as SGHNT and CDR2 as YENEEA. The V end was cut by 0 bases, the J end by 2 bases, with 8 bases between. The CDR3 loop reads CASSLDTGTYEQYF. CDR3 sequence (DNA): TGTGCCAGCAGCTTAGATACAGGGACCTACGAGCAGTACTTC.